This T cell receptor beta chain was obtained from a study of blood T cell repertoires in COVID-19. This clone has more than one count but fewer than ten. V was trimmed by 5 bases and J by 6 bases, leaving 7 bases between them. CDR3 length equals 12 residues. The germline V gene encodes CDR1 MNHNY and CDR2 SVGAGI (reference sequence). This table comes from immunoSEQ multiplex PCR, and its TCRdb copy is limited to in-frame clones, with some not included. The sample yields about 230,000 clones, approximately 84% seen once. Seattle's enrolled individuals joined amid active infection and were then monitored longitudinally.

The chain is built from TRBV6-6 and TRBJ2-2; D is unclear. What was sequenced was peripheral blood. This TCR came from a man aged 45-60 years with COVID-19, enrolled during active disease. The CDR3 DNA sequence: TGTGCCAGCAGTATCAGTCCCGGGGAGCTGTTTTTT. Translating gives CASSISPGELFF.